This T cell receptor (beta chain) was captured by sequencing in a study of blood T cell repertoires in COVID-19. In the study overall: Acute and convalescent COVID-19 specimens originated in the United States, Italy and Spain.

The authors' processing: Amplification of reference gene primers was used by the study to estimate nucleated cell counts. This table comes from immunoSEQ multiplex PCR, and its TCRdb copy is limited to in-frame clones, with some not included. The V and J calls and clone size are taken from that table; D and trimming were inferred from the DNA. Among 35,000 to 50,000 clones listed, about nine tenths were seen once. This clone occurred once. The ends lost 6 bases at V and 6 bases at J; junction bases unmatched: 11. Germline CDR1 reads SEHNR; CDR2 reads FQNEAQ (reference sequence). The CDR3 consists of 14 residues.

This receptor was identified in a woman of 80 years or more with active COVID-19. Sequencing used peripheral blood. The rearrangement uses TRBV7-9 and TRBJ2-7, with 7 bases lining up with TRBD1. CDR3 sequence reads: CASRGLTGYGEQYF. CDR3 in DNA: TGTGCCAGCAGGGGGTTGACAGGGTACGGCGAGCAGTACTTC.